The 10 T cell receptor beta chains below were found in one sample sequenced in a study of control samples from healthy donors and cancer patients. Profiling relied on immunoSEQ multiplex PCR, and the TCRdb table lists in-frame clones only, not all of them. The sample holds 55,000 to 90,000 clones, over 70% seen once. The sequenced sample was blood. These TCRs come from a man aged 50-60 years in good health.

This clone was detected only a few times. This chain connects TRBV7-2 to TRBJ1-5, with D perhaps matching TRBD1 (6 bases). CDR1 and CDR2 from the germline V gene are SGHTA and FQGNSA. CDR3 size: 12 residues. Trimming shortened V by 5 bases and J by 5 bases, and 7 bases separated the two germline ends. CDR3 nucleotides: TGTGCCAGCAGCCAGGGGTATCAGCCCCAGCATTTT. Its translation: CASSQGYQPQHF.

The chain is built from TRBV18 and TRBJ2-6, with 10 bases matching TRBD1. This CDR3 is built from 19 residues. With 2 bases clipped from V and 2 bases from J, the junction kept 9 bases outside the gene matches. Germline values: CDR1 KGHSH, CDR2 LQKENI. The CDR3 region has the DNA TGTGCCAGCTCACCATACTCGACAGGGGGCGTTGCTGGGGCCAACGTCCTGACTTTC. Amino acids: CASSPYSTGGVAGANVLTF.

J is TRBJ2-7 and V is TRBV7-9; 10 positions agree with TRBD2. This CDR3 spans 14 amino acids. CDR1 SEHNR and CDR2 FQNEAQ come from the germline V gene (reference sequence). With V trimmed by 5 bases and J by 6 bases, 7 bases remained unmatched. The CDR3 region is CASSPPGLAIEQYF. In nucleotides, the CDR3 is TGTGCCAGCAGCCCTCCGGGACTAGCGATCGAGCAGTACTTC.

The rearrangement joins TRBV3-1 (or the pseudogene TRBV3-2) to TRBJ1-4; the match to TRBD1 covers 10 bases. CDR1 and CDR2 (germline): LGHDT, YNNKEL (reference sequence). This CDR3 comprises 15 residues. V shed 3 bases and J 8 bases; nucleotides not matched to a gene: 6. Here the CDR3 reads CASSHPGTGDEKLFF. CDR3 DNA sequence: TGTGCCAGCAGCCACCCCGGGACAGGGGACGAAAAACTGTTTTTT.

The gene calls are TRBV12-3 or TRBV12-4 and TRBJ1-1; no clear D. The V gene lost 8 bases and the J gene lost 9 bases, with 13 bases spanning the gap. This CDR3 is built from 11 residues. CDR3 coding DNA: TGTGCCAGCCGTTCGACTTCGAAAGCTTTCTTT. This gives the protein CASRSTSKAFF.

This clone was seen only once. The chain employs TRBV4-3 and TRBJ2-3; 12 nucleotides align to TRBD2. Germline V gene data show CDR1 as LGHNA and CDR2 as YSLEER. This CDR3 spans 16 amino acids. V trimming: 5 bases; J trimming: 6 bases; junction bases outside the gene matches: 9. CDR3 coding DNA: TGCGCCAGCAGCTACCGAGGGACTAGCGGGCGGGATACGCAGTATTTT. This sequence encodes CASSYRGTSGRDTQYF.

The V and J genes are TRBV5-1 and TRBJ2-5, with D possibly TRBD2 on 6 matching bases. Germline V lookup: CDR1 SGHRS, CDR2 YFSETQ. CDR3 size: 13 residues. V lost 0 bases to trimming and J lost 10 bases, with 13 bases between them. CDR3 amino acids: CASSLELEGNQYF. The CDR3 region has the DNA TGCGCCAGCAGCTTGGAATTGGAGGGAAACCAGTACTTC.

The CDR3 nucleotides are TGCAGCGTTGAAGGAGCAGATAAAGCTTTCTTT. Amino acids: CSVEGADKAFF. The J gene is TRBJ1-1, the V gene TRBV29-1; D unresolved. Germline V lookup: CDR1 SQVTM, CDR2 ANQGSEA. The germline V and J ends were trimmed by 1 base and 9 bases, with 9 bases remaining between them. The CDR3 is 11 amino acids.

This clone has just a few counts. The chain couples TRBV23-1 to TRBJ1-1, with D tentatively TRBD1 (5 bases). TRBV23-1 belongs to the ORF category, with a function that is uncertain. There are 15 residues in the CDR3. V gave up 4 bases and J gave up 6 bases, with 18 bases separating them. CDR3 bases: TGCGCCAGCAGTCCATGGTCAATGGGGGAGCCTGAAGCTTTCTTT. Amino acids: CASSPWSMGEPEAFF.

CDR3: CASSELTIVSEQYF. CDR3 nucleotides: TGTGCCAGCAGTGAATTAACAATCGTATCCGAGCAGTACTTC. The chain carries TRBV2 and TRBJ2-7; no firm D call. Germline V gives CDR1 SNHLY, CDR2 FYNNEI. This CDR3 contains 14 residues. With 2 bases removed from V and 6 bases from J, the gap between germline ends came to 14 bases.